These 32 T cell receptor beta chains originate from one sample sequenced in a study of blood T cell repertoires in COVID-19. TCRdb's copy holds only in-frame clones and misses some; the assay was immunoSEQ multiplex PCR. The sample contains approximately 270,000 clones, 80% to 90% of which appear only once. Specimen: peripheral blood. The source of these receptors is a woman in her seventies with acute or convalescent COVID-19.

The count of this clone is one. The V call is TRBV3-1 (or the pseudogene TRBV3-2), the J call TRBJ1-1; maybe TRBD1 (6 bases). Trimming removed 5 bases at V and 10 bases at J, with 17 bases between. Germline V gene data show CDR1 as LGHDT and CDR2 as YNNKEL (reference sequence). The CDR3 contains 13 residues. This chain's CDR3 is CASSSEGEGGAFF. CDR3 bases: TGTGCCAGCAGCTCCGAGGGCGAAGGGGGAGCTTTCTTT.

On this clone: Other DNA sequences in this specimen translate into the identical CDR3. The rearrangement uses TRBV5-1 and TRBJ1-4; D unresolved. The CDR3 is 15 amino acids. Deletions cut 2 bases from V and 0 bases from J, with 8 bases between. Germline-derived CDR1 and CDR2 are SGHRS and YFSETQ. The DNA of the CDR3 is TGCGCCAGCAGCTTAGGACTGGCAACTAATGAAAAACTGTTTTTT. Translating gives CASSLGLATNEKLFF. Full variable domain (missing parts from reference TRBV5-1 and TRBJ1-4): KAGVTQTPRYLIKTRGQQVTLSCSPISGHRSVSWYQQTPGQGLQFLFEYFSETQRNKGNFPGRFSGRQFSNSRSEMNVSTLELGDSALYLCASSLGLATNEKLFFGSGTQLSVL.

The chain combines TRBV30 with TRBJ1-6; TRBD1 is a possible D gene (6 bases). The CDR3 runs to 16 residues. Germline loops: CDR1 GTSNPN, CDR2 SVGIG (reference sequence). Trimming cost V 0 bases and J 7 bases, with 16 bases left between them. Written as DNA, the CDR3 is TGTGCCTGGAGTGTATCAGGGGAAGGGTGGAATTCACCCCTCCACTTT. Encoded protein: CAWSVSGEGWNSPLHF.

V and J are TRBV11-1 and TRBJ1-1; D perhaps matches TRBD1 (6 bases). Between the trimmed V and J ends, which lost 4 bases and 0 bases, there was a span of 15 bases. The CDR3 loop spans 16 amino acids. Germline CDR1 is SGHAT and CDR2 is FQDESV (reference sequence). CDR3 loop: CASSSAQGLMNTEAFF. The CDR3 nucleotides are TGTGCCAGCAGCTCCGCACAGGGACTAATGAACACTGAAGCTTTCTTT. The full variable domain, in which reference TRBV11-1 and TRBJ1-1 provide the parts outside the CDR3, is EAEVAQSPRYKITEKSQAVAFWCDPISGHATLYWYRQILGQGPELLVQFQDESVVDDSQLPKDRFSAERLKGVDSTLKIQPAELGDSAMYLCASSSAQGLMNTEAFFGQGTRLTVV.

This chain connects TRBV5-1 to TRBJ1-2, with D unresolved. The CDR3 consists of 16 residues. Trimming removed 1 base from V and 8 bases from J, with 21 bases in between. Germline V gives CDR1 SGHRS, CDR2 YFSETQ. The CDR3: CASSLQVSRSSQGYTF. The CDR3 nucleotides read TGCGCCAGCAGCTTGCAAGTCTCCAGGTCCTCCCAGGGCTACACCTTC. Full variable domain (missing parts from reference TRBV5-1 and TRBJ1-2): KAGVTQTPRYLIKTRGQQVTLSCSPISGHRSVSWYQQTPGQGLQFLFEYFSETQRNKGNFPGRFSGRQFSNSRSEMNVSTLELGDSALYLCASSLQVSRSSQGYTFGSGTRLTVV.

This chain joins TRBV4-2 and TRBJ1-2, with no clear D. The CDR3 runs to 14 residues. CDR1 and CDR2 from the germline V gene are LGHNA and YNFKEQ. V lost 0 bases and J 2 bases, leaving 7 bases between the germline ends. The CDR3 sequence: CASSQDAENYGYTF. DNA for the CDR3: TGTGCCAGCAGCCAAGATGCGGAGAACTATGGCTACACCTTC.

The rearrangement uses TRBV7-9 and TRBJ1-4, with unresolved D. The V end was cut by 1 base, the J end by 7 bases, with 10 bases between. Germline CDR1 reads SEHNR; CDR2 reads FQNEAQ (reference sequence). The CDR3 loop spans 14 amino acids. CDR3 amino acids: CASSLGRSVEKLFF. The DNA for the CDR3 is TGTGCCAGCAGCTTAGGGCGGTCCGTTGAAAAACTGTTTTTT.

The chain has TRBV7-9 and TRBJ1-4, with 8 bases fitting TRBD1. With V trimmed by 5 bases and J by 1 base, 3 bases remained unmatched. Germline V gene lookup returns CDR1 SEHNR and CDR2 FQNEAQ (reference sequence). The CDR3 contains 15 residues. Written as DNA, the CDR3 is TGTGCCAGCAGCCTCGACAGGGGAACTAATGAAAAACTGTTTTTT. As protein: CASSLDRGTNEKLFF.

The chain combines TRBV10-2 with TRBJ1-5, with 7 bases aligning to TRBD1. Germline assignment: CDR1 WSHSY and CDR2 SAAADI. The V gene end was trimmed by 4 bases and the J gene end by 1 base; junction bases not matched to a gene: 1. The CDR3 extends over 14 amino acids. Written as DNA, the CDR3 is TGCGCCAGCAGTGGACAGGGAAGCAATCAGCCCCAGCATTTT. It yields the protein CASSGQGSNQPQHF.

The rearrangement joins TRBV10-2 to TRBJ2-3, with 9 nucleotides matching TRBD1. CDR1 is WSHSY, CDR2 SAAADI, per germline. The CDR3 loop spans 18 amino acids. The V gene end was trimmed by 0 bases and the J gene end by 5 bases; junction bases not matched to a gene: 12. In nucleotides, the CDR3 is TGCGCCAGCAGTGAGTCGAGACAGGGGGGCAGTTTCGGAGATACGCAGTATTTT. It yields the protein CASSESRQGGSFGDTQYF.

The table lists this clone with many counts. The chain carries TRBV5-6 and TRBJ2-7, with 8 bases identical to TRBD1. Germline V gene data show CDR1 as SGHDT and CDR2 as YYEEEE. This CDR3 spans 15 amino acids. J lost 3 bases, V lost 4 bases, and 9 bases had no gene match. CDR3 protein: CASSALDRENYEQYF. Here the CDR3 DNA reads TGTGCCAGCAGCGCCCTGGACAGGGAAAACTACGAGCAGTACTTC.

The chain recombines TRBV24-1 with TRBJ2-1; D is ambiguous. Germline V gives CDR1 KGHDR, CDR2 SFDVKD. With 2 bases removed from V and 7 bases from J, the gap between germline ends came to 8 bases. This CDR3 spans 13 amino acids. For the CDR3, the DNA is TGTGCCACCAGTGATTCACAGAAGAATGAGCAGTTCTTC. It is translated as CATSDSQKNEQFF.

The V gene is TRBV30, the J gene TRBJ2-7, with D possibly TRBD2 on 5 matching bases. From germline, CDR1 is GTSNPN and CDR2 SVGIG (reference sequence). The CDR3 runs to 13 residues. Trimming removed 4 bases from V and 5 bases from J, with 15 bases in between. CDR3 DNA: TGTGCCTGGAAGTTTTTGCCCGGGGACGAGCAGTACTTC. Translated: CAWKFLPGDEQYF.

The CDR3 sequence is CASSQEGTGGNTEAFF. CDR3 sequence (DNA): TGCGCCAGCAGCCAAGAAGGGACAGGGGGGAACACTGAAGCTTTCTTT. The V call is TRBV4-1, the J call TRBJ1-1; 11 nucleotides line up with TRBD1. CDR3 length: 16 residues. Germline V CDR1 and CDR2: MGHRA, YSYEKL. V shed 0 bases, J shed 1 base, and the junction held 1 base outside the gene matches.

The chain carries TRBV19 and TRBJ1-2; D ambiguous. Trimming cost V 3 bases and J 2 bases, with 10 bases left between them. This CDR3 contains 14 residues. Germline CDR1 and CDR2: LNHDA and SQIVND (reference sequence). CDR3 sequence (DNA): TGTGCCAGTAGTATCGGCTCGGGAAACTATGGCTACACCTTC. Amino acids: CASSIGSGNYGYTF.

The rearrangement uses TRBV6-5 and TRBJ2-7; D ambiguous. This CDR3 has 11 amino acids. V lost 8 bases and J 3 bases, leaving 8 bases between the germline ends. Germline V gene data show CDR1 as MNHEY and CDR2 as SVGAGI. The CDR3 region is CASQNYYEQYF. The CDR3 nucleotides are TGTGCCAGCCAGAATTACTACGAGCAGTACTTC.

The V and J genes are TRBV5-1 and TRBJ1-2, with D tentatively TRBD1 (6 bases). The CDR3 totals 11 residues. CDR1 and CDR2 (germline): SGHRS, YFSETQ. V was pared by 4 bases and J by 8 bases, with 9 bases between. CDR3 nucleotides: TGCGCCAGCAGCCCCGGACAGGGCTACACCTTC. Encoded protein: CASSPGQGYTF.

A remark on this clone: This specimen includes other DNA sequences encoding the same CDR3. V gene TRBV24-1 combines with J gene TRBJ2-3; D is unresolved. This CDR3 contains 14 residues. Looked up from germline, CDR1 is KGHDR and CDR2 is SFDVKD. Trimming removed 2 bases at V and 0 bases at J, with 5 bases between. CDR3 protein: CATSDSRSTDTQYF. For the CDR3, the DNA is TGTGCCACCAGTGATTCACGGAGCACAGATACGCAGTATTTT.

This clone was observed a single time. The V and J genes are TRBV21-1 and TRBJ2-7; the DNA was not compared with TRBD1, the D call given in the table. TRBV21-1 is termed a pseudogene. The CDR3 has 15 residues. The CDR3 sequence is CASSRRGTGSYEQYF. CDR3 sequence (DNA): TGTGCCAGCAGCAGAAGAGGGACAGGCTCCTACGAGCAGTACTTC.

The chain employs TRBV5-1 and TRBJ2-2; maybe TRBD1 (6 bases). Germline CDR1 reads SGHRS; CDR2 reads YFSETQ. The CDR3 is 16 residues long. The ends were cut back, 2 bases at V and 2 bases at J, with 13 bases in the middle. Here the CDR3 reads CASSLQTGPNTGELFF. The CDR3 DNA reads as TGCGCCAGCAGCTTACAAACAGGGCCCAACACCGGGGAGCTGTTTTTT.

V is TRBV4-1 and J is TRBJ2-3; tentatively, D is TRBD2 (5 bases). V was pared by 4 bases and J by 2 bases, with 10 bases between. The germline CDR1 and CDR2 sequences are MGHRA and YSYEKL. The CDR3 loop spans 14 amino acids. CDR3 residues: CASSRTGITDTQYF. CDR3 DNA sequence: TGCGCCAGCAGCCGGACGGGGATCACAGATACGCAGTATTTT.

The rearrangement links TRBV7-6 to TRBJ2-5; 7 bases line up with TRBD2. This CDR3 contains 16 residues. Germline-derived CDR1 and CDR2 are SGHVS and FNYEAQ. V was pared by 0 bases and J by 1 base, with 5 bases of the junction left unmatched. The CDR3, as DNA: TGTGCCAGCAGCTTAGCAGGCGGGGGAAGCCAAGAGACCCAGTACTTC. Encoded protein: CASSLAGGGSQETQYF.

The CDR3 sequence is CASSPLDISGASRHEQYF. The CDR3 DNA reads TGTGCCAGCTCACCACTGGATATCAGTGGAGCCTCTCGACACGAGCAGTACTTC. V gene TRBV18 combines with J gene TRBJ2-7; D remains unclear. V was trimmed by 1 base and J by 5 bases, leaving 24 bases between them. The CDR3 consists of 18 residues. Germline values: CDR1 KGHSH, CDR2 LQKENI. The full variable domain, completed using reference TRBV18 and TRBJ2-7, is NAGVMQNPRHLVRRRGQEARLRCSPMKGHSHVYWYRQLPEEGLKFMVYLQKENIIDESGMPKERFSAEFPKEGPSILRIQQVVRGDSAAYFCASSPLDISGASRHEQYFGPGTRLTVT.

J is TRBJ1-4 and V is TRBV6-5; no reliable D call. Per germline, CDR1 MNHEY and CDR2 SVGAGI. The CDR3 is made up of 14 amino acids. The V gene lost 2 bases and the J gene lost 1 base, with 5 bases spanning the gap. As DNA, the CDR3 is TGTGCCAGCAGTTACGAGGGAACTAATGAAAAACTGTTTTTT. Translation gives CASSYEGTNEKLFF.

This clone was observed a handful of times. This chain connects TRBV4-2 to TRBJ1-1; 7 nucleotides line up with TRBD1. This CDR3 region has 13 residues. The germline CDR1 and CDR2 sequences are LGHNA and YNFKEQ. V dropped 4 bases and J dropped 1; count of bases not matched to a gene: 0. The CDR3 DNA is TGTGCCAGCAGCCGGGACAGGAACACTGAAGCTTTCTTT. It specifies CASSRDRNTEAFF.

As DNA, the CDR3 is TGTGCCAGCAGCGTCCTGACCGGGACAGCACCTTTGAACACTGAAGCTTTCTTT. It yields the protein CASSVLTGTAPLNTEAFF. The chain is built from TRBV5-6 and TRBJ1-1; TRBD1 aligns across 7 bases. Unmatched junction bases numbered 15, after V lost 4 bases and J lost 0 bases. CDR1 is SGHDT and CDR2 is YYEEEE in the germline V gene. The CDR3 is made up of 18 amino acids.

The chain carries TRBV3-1 (or the pseudogene TRBV3-2) and TRBJ1-2, with a tentative D call TRBD1 (5 bases). Trimming removed 0 bases from V and 14 bases from J, with 16 bases in between. CDR1 LGHDT and CDR2 YNNKEL come from the germline V gene (reference sequence). The CDR3 is 13 residues long. CDR3 region: CASSQDRTGPGTF. The DNA of the CDR3 is TGTGCCAGCAGCCAAGATAGGACGGGCCCAGGGACCTTC.

This clone appeared a single time. The sample contains more than one DNA sequence encoding this CDR3. This CDR3 reads CASRGGLRQPQHF. As DNA, the CDR3 is TGTGCCAGCAGGGGGGGGCTCCGTCAGCCCCAGCATTTT. J is TRBJ1-5 and V is TRBV2; TRBD1 might be the D (6 bases). This CDR3 contains 13 residues. V dropped 6 bases and J dropped 6 bases, with 12 bases sitting between them. Germline values: CDR1 SNHLY, CDR2 FYNNEI.

Remarks on this clone: This CDR3 is also generated by other DNA sequences in the sample. V is TRBV18 and J is TRBJ1-5; 10 bases match TRBD1. The CDR3 is made up of 15 amino acids. CDR1 and CDR2 (germline): KGHSH, LQKENI. Trimming removed 6 bases from V and 7 bases from J; junction bases left unmatched: 9. For the CDR3, the DNA is TGTGCCAGCTCGCCCGGGACAGGGGTAAACCAGCCCCAGCATTTT. Its translation: CASSPGTGVNQPQHF.

The genes are TRBV25-1 and TRBJ1-1; D possibly corresponds to TRBD1 (5 bases). V gave up 2 bases and J gave up 0 bases, with 10 bases separating them. Germline loops: CDR1 MGHDK, CDR2 SYGVNS. The CDR3 is 15 residues long. The CDR3 is CASSEQGYMNTEAFF. The CDR3 DNA follows: TGTGCCAGCAGTGAACAGGGATACATGAACACTGAAGCTTTCTTT. Full variable domain (rest looked up from reference TRBV25-1 and TRBJ1-1): EADIYQTPRYLVIGTGKKITLECSQTMGHDKMYWYQQDPGMELHLIHYSYGVNSTEKGDLSSESTVSRIRTEHFPLTLESARPSHTSQYLCASSEQGYMNTEAFFGQGTRLTVV.

V usage is TRBV19 and J usage is TRBJ1-5; no clear D gene. This CDR3 contains 15 residues. V lost 7 bases and J lost 6, with 19 bases in between. Germline CDR1 reads LNHDA; CDR2 reads SQIVND (reference sequence). The CDR3 spells CASNHIRGWAQPQHF. CDR3 in DNA: TGTGCCAGTAATCACATCCGTGGTTGGGCTCAGCCCCAGCATTTT.

The J gene is TRBJ1-2, the V gene TRBV27; no clear D. Germline assignment: CDR1 MNHEY and CDR2 SMNVEV (reference sequence). V was trimmed by 3 bases and J by 6 bases, leaving 11 bases between them. The CDR3 sequence is 13 residues long. This CDR3 is CASSLAIQDGYTF. CDR3 nucleotide sequence: TGTGCCAGCAGTTTGGCCATTCAAGATGGCTACACCTTC.